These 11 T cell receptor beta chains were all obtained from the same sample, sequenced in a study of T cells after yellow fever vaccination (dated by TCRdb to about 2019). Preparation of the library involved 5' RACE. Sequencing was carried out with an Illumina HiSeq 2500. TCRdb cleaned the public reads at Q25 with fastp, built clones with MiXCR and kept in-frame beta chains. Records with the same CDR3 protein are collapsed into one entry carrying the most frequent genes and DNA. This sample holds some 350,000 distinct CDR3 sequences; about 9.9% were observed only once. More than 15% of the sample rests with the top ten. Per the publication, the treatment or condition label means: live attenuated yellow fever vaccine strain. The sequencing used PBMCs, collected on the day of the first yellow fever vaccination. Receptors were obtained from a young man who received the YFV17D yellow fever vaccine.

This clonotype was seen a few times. CDR3 in amino acids: CASSPGGGYSPLHF. CDR3 DNA: TGTGCCAGCAGCCCGGGGGGGGGTTATTCACCCCTCCACTTT. The chain links TRBV7-2 to TRBJ1-6; D perhaps matches TRBD1 (5 bases). This CDR3 region has 14 residues. Germline V gives CDR1 SGHTA, CDR2 FQGNSA. Trimming cost V 5 bases and J 8 bases, with 13 bases left between them.

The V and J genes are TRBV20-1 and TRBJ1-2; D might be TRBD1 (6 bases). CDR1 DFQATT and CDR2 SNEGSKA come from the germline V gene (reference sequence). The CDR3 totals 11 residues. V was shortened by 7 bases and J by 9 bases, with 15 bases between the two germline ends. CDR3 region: CSDTGYGSYTF. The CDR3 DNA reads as TGCAGTGATACAGGGTACGGTAGCTACACCTTC.

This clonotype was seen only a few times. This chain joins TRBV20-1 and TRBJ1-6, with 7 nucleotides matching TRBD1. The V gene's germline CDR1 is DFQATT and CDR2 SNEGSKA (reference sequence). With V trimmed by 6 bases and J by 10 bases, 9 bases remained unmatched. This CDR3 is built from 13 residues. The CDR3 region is CSAGDSRGSPLHF. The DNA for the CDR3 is TGCAGTGCAGGGGACAGTAGAGGCTCACCCCTCCACTTT.

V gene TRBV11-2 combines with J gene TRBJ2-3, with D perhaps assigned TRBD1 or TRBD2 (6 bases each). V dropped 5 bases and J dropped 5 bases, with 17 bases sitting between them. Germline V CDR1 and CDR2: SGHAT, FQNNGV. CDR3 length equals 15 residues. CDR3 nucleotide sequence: TGTGCCAGCAGCCACCCCGCTAGGGGGGAAGATACGCAGTATTTT. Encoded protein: CASSHPARGEDTQYF.

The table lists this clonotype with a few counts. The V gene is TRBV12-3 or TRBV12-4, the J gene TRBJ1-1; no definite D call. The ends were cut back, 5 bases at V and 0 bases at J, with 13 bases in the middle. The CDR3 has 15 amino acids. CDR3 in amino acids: CASSASTFLNTEAFF. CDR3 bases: TGTGCCAGCAGTGCCTCTACATTTTTGAACACTGAAGCTTTCTTT.

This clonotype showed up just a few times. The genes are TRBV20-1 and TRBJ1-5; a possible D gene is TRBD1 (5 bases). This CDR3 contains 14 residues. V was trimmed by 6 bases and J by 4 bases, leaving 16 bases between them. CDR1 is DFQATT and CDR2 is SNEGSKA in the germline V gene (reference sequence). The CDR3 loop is CSAGTHNINQPQHF. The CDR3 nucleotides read TGCAGTGCGGGGACCCACAACATTAATCAGCCCCAGCATTTT.

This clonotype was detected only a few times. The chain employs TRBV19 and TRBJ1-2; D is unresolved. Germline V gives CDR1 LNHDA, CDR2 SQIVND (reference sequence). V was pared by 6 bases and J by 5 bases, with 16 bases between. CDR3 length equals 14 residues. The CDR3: CASSAEIYGYGYTF. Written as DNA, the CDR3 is TGTGCCAGTAGCGCTGAGATATACGGATATGGCTACACCTTC.

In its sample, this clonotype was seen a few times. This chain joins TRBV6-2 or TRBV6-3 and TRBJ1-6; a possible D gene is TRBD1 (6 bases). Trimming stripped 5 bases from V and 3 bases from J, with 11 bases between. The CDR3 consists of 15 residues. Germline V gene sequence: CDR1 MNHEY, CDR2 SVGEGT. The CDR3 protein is CASSEQGFYNSPLHF. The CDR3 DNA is TGTGCCAGCAGTGAGCAGGGGTTCTATAATTCACCCCTCCACTTT.

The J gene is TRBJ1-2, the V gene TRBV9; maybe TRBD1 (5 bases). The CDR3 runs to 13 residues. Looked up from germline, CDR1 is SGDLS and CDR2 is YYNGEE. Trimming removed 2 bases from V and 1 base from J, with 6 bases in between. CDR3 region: CASSVDSNYGYTF. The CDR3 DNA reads TGTGCCAGCAGCGTCGACAGTAACTATGGCTACACCTTC.

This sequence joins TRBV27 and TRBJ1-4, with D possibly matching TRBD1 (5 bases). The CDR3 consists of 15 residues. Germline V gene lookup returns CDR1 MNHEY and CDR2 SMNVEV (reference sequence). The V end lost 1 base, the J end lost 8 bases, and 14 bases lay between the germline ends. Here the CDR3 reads CASSLYWKQDEKLFF. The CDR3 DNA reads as TGTGCCAGCAGTTTATATTGGAAACAGGACGAAAAACTGTTTTTT.

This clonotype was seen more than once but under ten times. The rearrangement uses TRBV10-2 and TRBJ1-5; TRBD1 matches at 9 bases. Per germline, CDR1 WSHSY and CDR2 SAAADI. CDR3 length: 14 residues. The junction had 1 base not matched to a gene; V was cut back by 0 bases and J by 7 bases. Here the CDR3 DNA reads TGCGCCAGCAGTGAGTCGACAGGGGGGCAGCCCCAGCATTTT. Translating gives CASSESTGGQPQHF.